This record covers a single T cell receptor (beta chain). Its target is unknown. Germline trimming cut 6 bases from V and 4 bases from J; bases unmatched to any gene: 8. The CDR3 spans 15 residues. Germline loops: CDR1 LGHDT, CDR2 YNNKEL (reference sequence). This record comes from a study of human T cells and chemical hapten exposure. Notes on the study in general: Sensitizing with DPC caused no change in TCRs above 1 in 1000 frequency.

Documented time point: patch test 3, about 24 weeks after DPC sensitization. This sample's treatment: therapeutic diphenylcyclopropenone sensitization with weekly scalp DPC. Single cDNA molecules in the library carried unique molecular identifiers attached during preparation. Using its own MiXCR run on the RACE reads, TCRdb lists one record per CDR3 protein. This table has roughly 69,000 distinct CDR3 sequences, 9.5% to 11% appearing once. The genes are TRBV3-1 and TRBJ2-1; 8 nucleotides align to TRBD1. The TCR was taken from a young woman with alopecia areata. Some clones in this sample may be carry-over from other donors' samples. Sequenced here: whole blood, sampled in connection with sensitization to the hapten diphenylcyclopropenone (DPC). CDR3 protein: CASSPGGPAYNEQFF. The CDR3 coding sequence is TGTGCCAGCAGTCCAGGGGGCCCCGCTTACAATGAGCAGTTCTTC.